The 22 T cell receptor beta chains below all came from one sample that was sequenced in a study of regulatory T cells in long-lasting Graves disease. Time point specified: newly diagnosed GD, antithyroid drugs for less than 3 months. Isolated PBMC RNA provided the starting material for the TCR library. Relying on iRepertoire HTBI primers and Arm-PCR of CDR3 regions, the team built TCR beta libraries. One entry per CDR3 protein results from TCRdb running MiXCR on the multiplex PCR reads. In the table there are about 200,000 distinct CDR3 sequences, roughly 18% of which are singletons. These data were also reused for a study on T cells in Graves' hyperthyroidism and ophthalmopathy.

Sequences were derived from peripheral blood mononuclear cells (PBMCs), sampled at new diagnosis, from a patient treated with antithyroid drugs. These receptors were collected from a woman aged 25-40 years with Graves disease.

This clonotype came up many times. The chain is built from TRBV11-2 and TRBJ2-5; tentatively, D is TRBD1 or TRBD2 (5 bases each). Trimming removed 2 bases from V and 5 bases from J, with 12 bases in between. The length of the CDR3 is 14 residues. Germline V gene data show CDR1 as SGHAT and CDR2 as FQNNGV. Written as DNA, the CDR3 is TGTGCCAGCAGCTTATCGAGGGGCTGGGAGACCCAGTACTTC. It specifies CASSLSRGWETQYF.

This clonotype has a count of ten or more. The genes are TRBV30 and TRBJ1-5; the D gene is possibly TRBD1 (6 bases). The V and J ends lost 2 bases and 4 bases respectively, with 9 bases between them. The CDR3 is 13 residues long. Germline V gene sequence: CDR1 GTSNPN, CDR2 SVGIG (reference sequence). CDR3 residues: CAWSHRGNQPQHF. The CDR3 nucleotides read TGTGCCTGGAGTCATAGGGGGAATCAGCCCCAGCATTTT.

This clonotype was seen ten or more times. The V gene is TRBV11-2, the J gene TRBJ1-5; D might be TRBD1 (5 bases). This CDR3 region has 16 residues. Germline V gene lookup returns CDR1 SGHAT and CDR2 FQNNGV. Trimming cost V 5 bases and J 2 bases, with 16 bases left between them. The CDR3 spells CASSPYGTLGNQPQHF. CDR3 coding DNA: TGTGCCAGCAGCCCATACGGGACCCTGGGCAATCAGCCCCAGCATTTT.

This clonotype was picked up many times. The J gene is TRBJ2-2, the V gene TRBV18; D gene ambiguous. CDR3 length: 15 residues. Germline V gene sequence: CDR1 KGHSH, CDR2 LQKENI. Trimming cost V 4 bases and J 9 bases, with 18 bases left between them. The CDR3 nucleotides are TGTGCCAGCTCACGCCCTCCGGGCCTGGCCCGGGAGCTGTTTTTT. Translation: CASSRPPGLARELFF.

The chain combines TRBV12-3 or TRBV12-4 with TRBJ2-5; 16 nucleotides align to TRBD2. Losses at the gene ends were 6 bases for V and 5 bases for J; bases not matched to a gene: 9. This CDR3 comprises 17 residues. The CDR3, as DNA: TGTGCCAGCAGGGAAGGGACTAGCGGGAGGGTCGGGGAGACCCAGTACTTC. Protein sequence: CASREGTSGRVGETQYF.

The chain recombines TRBV5-1 with TRBJ1-1; TRBD1 might be the D (5 bases). Trimming left V 0 bases short and J 1 base short, with 16 bases between. This CDR3 has 17 amino acids. Germline V gene sequence: CDR1 SGHRS, CDR2 YFSETQ. CDR3 region: CASSLAWDLATNTEAFF. CDR3 coding DNA: TGCGCCAGCAGCTTGGCATGGGACTTAGCCACGAACACTGAAGCTTTCTTT.

There are many counts of this clonotype. The V call is TRBV24-1, the J call TRBJ2-5; a possible D gene is TRBD2 (6 bases). CDR1 and CDR2 from the germline V gene are KGHDR and SFDVKD. V was pared by 7 bases and J by 1 base, with 9 bases between. CDR3 length: 13 residues. The CDR3 bases are TGTGCCACCAGCACCGGGGGCCAAGAGACCCAGTACTTC. It yields the protein CATSTGGQETQYF.

V gene TRBV28 combines with J gene TRBJ1-6; D uncertain. V lost 5 bases and J 5 bases, leaving 19 bases between the germline ends. CDR1 and CDR2 from the germline V gene are MDHEN and SYDVKM. This CDR3 has 17 amino acids. CDR3 in DNA: TGTGCCAGCAGTCTTCCCCCCACCGGTCCCCATAATTCACCCCTCCACTTT. Its translation is CASSLPPTGPHNSPLHF.

This clonotype was counted at least ten times. V gene TRBV13 combines with J gene TRBJ2-2, with TRBD1 identical over 7 bases. The CDR3 covers 15 residues. Germline V gene lookup returns CDR1 PRHDT and CDR2 FYEKMQ (reference sequence). V shed 5 bases and J 7 bases; nucleotides not matched to a gene: 10. DNA of the CDR3: TGTGCCAGCAGCCGCCGGACAGGTTGGGTCGGGGAGCTGTTTTTT. It is translated as CASSRRTGWVGELFF.

In the case of this clonotype: One end of the junction varies from germline; a read error may be responsible. This chain uses TRBV7-9 with TRBJ2-3, with D perhaps TRBD1 (5 bases). This CDR3 has 11 residues. Germline CDR1 and CDR2: SEHNR and FQNEAQ (reference sequence). The CDR3 sequence is CASSLTDTKYF. The DNA for the CDR3 is TGTGCCAGCAGCTTGACAGATACGAAGTATTTT.

The chain has TRBV4-2 and TRBJ2-1; TRBD2 might be the D (5 bases). Germline V lookup: CDR1 LGHNA, CDR2 YNFKEQ. The CDR3 runs to 17 residues. The V end lost 4 bases, the J end lost 4 bases, and 20 bases lay between the germline ends. CDR3 region: CASSRINGPGIYNEQFF. CDR3 nucleotides: TGTGCCAGCAGCCGAATCAATGGCCCGGGGATATACAATGAGCAGTTCTTC.

There are many counts of this clonotype. V and J are TRBV2 and TRBJ1-1; TRBD1 might be the D (5 bases). This CDR3 is 14 amino acids long. Trimming left V 7 bases short and J 0 bases short, with 12 bases between. CDR1 and CDR2 from the germline V gene are SNHLY and FYNNEI. The CDR3 DNA reads TGTGCCAGCACCCGACAGAATTTGAACACTGAAGCTTTCTTT. This translates into CASTRQNLNTEAFF.

This clonotype was recorded many times. The rearrangement joins TRBV5-1 to TRBJ1-1; TRBD1 might be the D (6 bases). This CDR3 has 16 residues. Germline V gives CDR1 SGHRS, CDR2 YFSETQ. Trimming took 4 bases from V and 1 from J, leaving 17 bases between them. As DNA, the CDR3 is TGCGCCAGCAGCCCGCATACCGGGACAAGGAACACTGAAGCTTTCTTT. This codes for CASSPHTGTRNTEAFF.

This clonotype was seen at least ten times. The J gene is TRBJ1-1, the V gene TRBV5-1, with D perhaps TRBD1 (5 bases). The CDR3 length is 14 residues. CDR1 and CDR2 (germline): SGHRS, YFSETQ. Trimming took off 3 bases at V and 2 bases at J, with 11 bases between the two ends. CDR3 coding DNA: TGCGCCAGCAGCTGGGACGTCCCCAACACTGAAGCTTTCTTT. Its protein is CASSWDVPNTEAFF.

Worth noting for this clonotype: This sequence may be a read error, since a much larger clone differs from it by one base. The gene calls are TRBV6-5 and TRBJ1-2; 8 nucleotides agree with TRBD1. CDR1 is MNHEY, CDR2 SVGAGI, per germline. This CDR3 spans 16 amino acids. V shed 1 base, J shed 5 bases, and the junction held 9 bases outside the gene matches. CDR3 nucleotides: TGTGCCAGCAGTTACTTGGCAGGGGGCTGGTCATATGGCTACACCTTC. It specifies CASSYLAGGWSYGYTF.

This clonotype has a count of ten or more. The gene calls are TRBV12-5 and TRBJ2-2, with TRBD1 matching 9 bases. The CDR3 is 19 residues long. Germline V lookup: CDR1 LGHNT, CDR2 FRNRAP. The ends lost 3 bases at V and 3 bases at J; junction bases unmatched: 14. Here the CDR3 reads CASGFLLRGTGQDTGELFF. CDR3 coding DNA: TGTGCTAGTGGTTTTCTCTTACGCGGGACAGGGCAAGACACCGGGGAGCTGTTTTTT.

This clonotype was counted ten times or more. The J gene is TRBJ1-4, the V gene TRBV6-1; no clear D gene. The CDR3 contains 13 residues. Per the germline V gene, CDR1 is MNHNS and CDR2 is SASEGT. V lost 8 bases and J 6 bases, leaving 13 bases between the germline ends. The CDR3 loop is CASGRVGDEKLFF. The CDR3 DNA sequence: TGTGCCAGCGGTCGGGTTGGCGATGAAAAACTGTTTTTT.

The table lists this clonotype with a count of one. V usage is TRBV11-2 and J usage is TRBJ2-7, with D unclear. Deletions cut 2 bases from V and 3 bases from J, with 8 bases between. Looked up from germline, CDR1 is SGHAT and CDR2 is FQNNGV. This CDR3 contains 13 residues. CDR3 DNA: TGTGCCAGCAGCTTATCCGAGATCTACGAGCAGTACTTC. It yields the protein CASSLSEIYEQYF. Drawing the rest from reference TRBV11-2 and TRBJ2-7, the complete variable domain is EAGVAQSPRYKIIEKRQSVAFWCNPISGHATLYWYQQILGQGPKLLIQFQNNGVVDDSQLPKDRFSAERLKGVDSTLKIQPAKLEDSAVYLCASSLSEIYEQYFGPGTRLTVT.

This clonotype was counted ten times or more. The chain joins TRBV2 to TRBJ2-1; 9 bases are a match to TRBD2. The CDR3 is made up of 15 amino acids. Germline assignment: CDR1 SNHLY and CDR2 FYNNEI. Unmatched junction bases numbered 8, after V lost 5 bases and J lost 6 bases. This CDR3 reads CASSPGLAEPNEQFF. CDR3 in DNA: TGTGCCAGCAGTCCGGGACTAGCAGAGCCCAATGAGCAGTTCTTC.

This chain links TRBV5-4 with TRBJ1-1; D gene ambiguous. Germline loops: CDR1 SGHNT, CDR2 YYREEE (reference sequence). Between the trimmed V and J ends, which lost 9 bases and 5 bases, there was a span of 23 bases. The CDR3 is made up of 15 amino acids. The CDR3: CATTSRYGLGTEAFF. The CDR3 DNA follows: TGTGCCACCACGAGCCGATACGGATTGGGAACTGAAGCTTTCTTT.

In its sample, this clonotype was seen many times. The chain uses TRBV6-5 and TRBJ1-4, with 8 bases that match TRBD1. Losses at the gene ends were 2 bases for V and 6 bases for J; bases not matched to a gene: 5. The CDR3 length is 15 residues. Germline V gene sequence: CDR1 MNHEY, CDR2 SVGAGI. The CDR3 here is CASSYPEQGDEKLFF. DNA for the CDR3: TGTGCCAGCAGTTACCCAGAACAGGGGGATGAAAAACTGTTTTTT.

Worth noting for this clonotype: A far larger clone is just one base off, so this is likely a read error. The chain has TRBV11-1 and TRBJ2-1; possible D gene TRBD2, 6 bases. The CDR3 runs to 15 residues. CDR1 and CDR2 (germline): SGHAT, FQDESV (reference sequence). The chain's CDR3 is CASSLERRGRETKYF. As DNA, the CDR3 is TGTGCCAGCAGCTTAGAGCGGCGGGGTCGGGAGACCAAGTACTTC.